Included here is one T cell receptor (beta chain) sequence, with context. The antigen is unknown. This entry is derived from a study of vaccination and CD4 T cells after COVID-19. The Oncomine TCR Beta short-read assay generated sequence data from the DNA of cultured CD4+ T cells. TCRdb independently ran MiXCR on the PCR reads; one entry per CDR3 protein. The sample gives approximately 16,000 distinct CDR3 sequences, approximately 55% of which show up once; roughly 4.8% is in the top ten. Noted treatment: approximately nine-day PBMC culture with coronavirus spike peptide pools or control peptides (ViraFEST assay). Under the ViraFEST approach, antigen-specific T cells were expanded with peptide pools and TCRs subsequently sequenced. Trimming shortened V by 3 bases and J by 4 bases, and 11 bases separated the two germline ends. The CDR3 is made up of 14 amino acids. The V gene's germline CDR1 is SGHTA and CDR2 FQGTGA.

The sequence came from a human donor who had recovered from COVID-19. The rearrangement links TRBV7-3 to TRBJ2-3; either TRBD1 or TRBD2 may fit D (5 bases each). Source: CD4+ T cells from blood, cultured in vitro, taken before SARS-CoV-2 vaccination. Written as DNA, the CDR3 is TGTGCCAGCAGCTTGGGACCACCCCCAGATACGCAGTATTTT. It translates to CASSLGPPPDTQYF.